This T cell receptor beta chain comes out of a study of blood T cell repertoires in COVID-19. Germline CDR1 is MNHEY and CDR2 is SVGAGI. CDR3 length: 15 amino acids. The V and J ends lost 0 bases and 3 bases respectively, with 12 bases between them. Participant age was roughly 18 to 95 years, and participants resided in fewer than 30 US areas. Categorization into cohorts depended on clinical history that participants reported. Two consecutive negative NP/OP PCR tests, clearance, or resolved symptoms defined Cohort 3 recovery. Authors' methods: Reference gene primer amplification in the assay estimated nucleated cell counts. Profiled with immunoSEQ multiplex PCR; TCRdb holds only in-frame clones, not every one. V and J calls plus clone size are reproduced from that table; the DNA served to infer D and trimming. This sample has under 200,000 clones, with 70% to 90% found just once.

Sample: PBMCs or T cells enriched from blood (not recorded which). The sequence was obtained from a woman younger than 35 who had recovered from COVID-19. This sequence joins TRBV6-5 and TRBJ2-7; D is perhaps TRBD1 (5 bases). The CDR3 protein is CASSYSGAPHYEQYF. CDR3 nucleotide sequence: TGTGCCAGCAGTTACTCAGGGGCCCCCCACTACGAGCAGTACTTC.